This entry lists 16 T cell receptor beta chains sequenced from one sample in a study of shared clonotypes between healthy human individuals. Data came from immunoSEQ multiplex PCR; TCRdb stores just in-frame clones and leaves some out. The table has millions of clones, 85% to 95% seen once. Sequencing was done on a sample of naive CD4+ T cells sorted from blood. Subset in this sample: CD45RA+ positively selected. The receptors stem from a man aged 18 to 30 in good health.

This clone was seen once. The V gene is TRBV6-5, the J gene TRBJ2-7; 8 bases fit TRBD2. CDR3 length: 13 residues. With 7 bases clipped from V and 10 bases from J, the junction kept 12 bases outside the gene matches. CDR1 is MNHEY, CDR2 SVGAGI, per germline. The CDR3 region has the DNA TGTGCCAGCACCCCGGGGGGGACTAGTCGTCAGTACTTC. As protein: CASTPGGTSRQYF.

The CDR3 reads CASSHGQGGSGELFF. For the CDR3, the DNA is TGTGCCAGCAGCCACGGACAGGGTGGATCCGGGGAGCTGTTTTTT. The chain uses TRBV11-2 and TRBJ2-2; 8 nucleotides align to TRBD1. The trim removed 5 bases at V and 6 bases at J, leaving 8 bases unmatched. This CDR3 has 15 amino acids. Germline values: CDR1 SGHAT, CDR2 FQNNGV.

Remarks on this clone: A read error may account for a junction end that differs from germline. The same CDR3 also results from other DNA sequences found in this sample. V gene TRBV20-1 combines with J gene TRBJ2-5; the D is unclear. Germline V gives CDR1 DFQATT, CDR2 SNEGSKA (reference sequence). The CDR3 extends over 10 amino acids. The CDR3 DNA follows: TGCAGCGCTACCGGGGAGACCCAGTACTTC. This translates into CSATGETQYF.

Comments on this clone: The sample contains more than one DNA sequence encoding this CDR3. The chain uses TRBV5-1 and TRBJ1-1; D is unclear. There are 14 residues in the CDR3. V lost 0 bases to trimming and J lost 0 bases, with 6 bases between them. The germline CDR1 and CDR2 sequences are SGHRS and YFSETQ. Written as DNA, the CDR3 is TGCGCCAGCAGCTTGGGCGGAATGAACACTGAAGCTTTCTTT. This codes for CASSLGGMNTEAFF.

The V and J genes are TRBV11-3 and TRBJ2-7; the match to TRBD1 covers 8 bases. This CDR3 region has 13 residues. Germline lookup yields CDR1 SGHNT and CDR2 YENEEA. Losses at the gene ends were 4 bases for V and 5 bases for J; bases not matched to a gene: 4. The CDR3 DNA sequence: TGTGCCAGCAGCTCGCAGGGGGCCGACGAGCAGTACTTC. This translates into CASSSQGADEQYF.

The chain recombines TRBV6-1 with TRBJ1-4; weak D call: TRBD1 (6 bases). The germline V gene has CDR1 MNHNS and CDR2 SASEGT. This CDR3 has 14 amino acids. V was cut by 6 bases and J by 8 bases, with 16 bases left in between. The CDR3 bases are TGTGCCAGCAGGATACAGGGAATCGGGGAAAAACTGTTTTTT. Protein: CASRIQGIGEKLFF.

This chain's CDR3 is CASSLFVTVQETQYF. The CDR3 DNA sequence: TGTGCCAGCAGCTTGTTCGTAACAGTCCAAGAGACCCAGTACTTC. The rearrangement links TRBV5-4 to TRBJ2-5, with unresolved D. Germline V CDR1 and CDR2: SGHNT, YYREEE (reference sequence). The CDR3 sequence is 15 residues long. Trimming took 1 base from V and 1 from J, leaving 11 bases between them.

On this clone: At the DNA level, this CDR3 is encoded by other sequences in the same sample as well. The chain employs TRBV28 and TRBJ1-5; D call uncertain. This CDR3 has 16 residues. Per germline, CDR1 MDHEN and CDR2 SYDVKM. V was cut by 1 base and J by 0 bases, with 10 bases left in between. The CDR3 region is CASSLSRDYSNQPQHF. The CDR3 DNA reads TGTGCCAGCAGTTTATCGCGAGATTATAGCAATCAGCCCCAGCATTTT.

V usage is TRBV29-1 and J usage is TRBJ1-2; no definite D call. Germline lookup yields CDR1 SQVTM and CDR2 ANQGSEA. The CDR3 sequence is 12 residues long. V lost 8 bases and J lost 5, with 15 bases in between. In DNA, the CDR3 is TGCAGCACTGGCGGTGGACTTTATGGCTACACCTTC. This encodes CSTGGGLYGYTF.

The V call is TRBV27, the J call TRBJ2-6, with 8 bases matching TRBD1. Germline-derived CDR1 and CDR2 are MNHEY and SMNVEV (reference sequence). V dropped 6 bases and J dropped 0; count of bases not matched to a gene: 10. The CDR3 runs to 18 residues. CDR3 sequence reads: CASSPLTGAHSGANVLTF. The CDR3 DNA sequence: TGTGCCAGCAGCCCCTTGACAGGGGCCCACTCTGGGGCCAACGTCCTGACTTTC. The variable domain in full, completed from reference TRBV27 and TRBJ2-6, reads EAQVTQNPRYLITVTGKKLTVTCSQNMNHEYMSWYRQDPGLGLRQIYYSMNVEVTDKGDVPEGYKVSRKEKRNFPLILESPSPNQTSLYFCASSPLTGAHSGANVLTFGAGSRLTVL.

The V call is TRBV5-3, the J call TRBJ1-1; TRBD1 agrees at 7 bases. TRBV5-3 is given ORF status, its function remaining uncertain. The CDR3 has 18 amino acids. Unmatched junction bases numbered 14, after V lost 3 bases and J lost 0 bases. The CDR3 nucleotides are TGTGCCAGAAGCTCCAAACAGCGGCTCAGGGGGATGAACACTGAAGCTTTCTTT. This codes for CARSSKQRLRGMNTEAFF.

The CDR3 loop is CASSLLLSGALRSYNEQFF. The CDR3 nucleotides read TGTGCCAGCTCCCTCCTCTTGAGCGGGGCCCTCCGCTCCTACAATGAGCAGTTCTTC. The chain carries TRBV18 and TRBJ2-1; 7 nucleotides align to TRBD2. From germline, CDR1 is KGHSH and CDR2 LQKENI. There are 19 residues in the CDR3. V was clipped by 6 bases and J by 0 bases; unmatched bases: 17.

V and J are TRBV2 and TRBJ2-1; D not resolved. This CDR3 spans 12 amino acids. The germline V gene encodes CDR1 SNHLY and CDR2 FYNNEI. Deletions cut 3 bases from V and 6 bases from J, with 6 bases between. The DNA for the CDR3 is TGTGCCAGCAGTGAGCAGTCCAATGAGCAGTTCTTC. It codes for CASSEQSNEQFF.

This sequence joins TRBV10-3 and TRBJ2-2; 10 bases are shared with TRBD2. Per germline, CDR1 ENHRY and CDR2 SYGVKD. The V gene end was trimmed by 3 bases and the J gene end by 13 bases; junction bases not matched to a gene: 8. The length of the CDR3 is 14 residues. CDR3 in DNA: TGTGCCATCAGTGACCAGCGGGGGGGCGAAACGCTGTTTTTT. Translation gives CAISDQRGGETLFF.

This chain connects TRBV7-2 to TRBJ2-7; TRBD1 matches 10 bases. This CDR3 is built from 18 residues. Germline CDR1 SGHTA, CDR2 FQGNSA. The trim removed 5 bases at V and 6 bases at J, leaving 19 bases unmatched. The CDR3 protein is CASSKRSKTGGVISEQYF. CDR3 sequence (DNA): TGTGCCAGCAGCAAGCGCTCAAAGACAGGGGGCGTGATATCCGAGCAGTACTTC.

J is TRBJ2-4 and V is TRBV19; D call uncertain. Trimming shortened V by 3 bases and J by 8 bases, and 14 bases separated the two germline ends. CDR3 length: 14 residues. Germline CDR1 reads LNHDA; CDR2 reads SQIVND (reference sequence). The CDR3 here is CASSISAVTYIQYF. The CDR3 nucleotides read TGTGCCAGTAGTATTTCTGCGGTTACGTACATTCAGTACTTC. The variable domain in full, completed from reference TRBV19 and TRBJ2-4, reads DGGITQSPKYLFRKEGQNVTLSCEQNLNHDAMYWYRQDPGQGLRLIYYSQIVNDFQKGDIAEGYSVSREKKESFPLTVTSAQKNPTAFYLCASSISAVTYIQYFGAGTRLSVL.